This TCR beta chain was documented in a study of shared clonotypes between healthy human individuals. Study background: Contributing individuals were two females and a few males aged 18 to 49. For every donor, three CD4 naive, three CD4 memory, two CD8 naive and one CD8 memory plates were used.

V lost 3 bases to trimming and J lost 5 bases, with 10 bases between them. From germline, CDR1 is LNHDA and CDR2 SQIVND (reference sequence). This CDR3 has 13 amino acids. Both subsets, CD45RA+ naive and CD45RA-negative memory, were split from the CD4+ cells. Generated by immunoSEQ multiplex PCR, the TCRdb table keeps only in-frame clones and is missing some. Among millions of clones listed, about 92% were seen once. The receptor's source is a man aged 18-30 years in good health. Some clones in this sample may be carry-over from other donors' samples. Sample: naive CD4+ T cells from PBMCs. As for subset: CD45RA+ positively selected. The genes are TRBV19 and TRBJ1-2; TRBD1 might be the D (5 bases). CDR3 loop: CASSISGQYGYTF. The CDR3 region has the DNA TGTGCCAGTAGTATCTCGGGGCAGTATGGCTACACCTTC.